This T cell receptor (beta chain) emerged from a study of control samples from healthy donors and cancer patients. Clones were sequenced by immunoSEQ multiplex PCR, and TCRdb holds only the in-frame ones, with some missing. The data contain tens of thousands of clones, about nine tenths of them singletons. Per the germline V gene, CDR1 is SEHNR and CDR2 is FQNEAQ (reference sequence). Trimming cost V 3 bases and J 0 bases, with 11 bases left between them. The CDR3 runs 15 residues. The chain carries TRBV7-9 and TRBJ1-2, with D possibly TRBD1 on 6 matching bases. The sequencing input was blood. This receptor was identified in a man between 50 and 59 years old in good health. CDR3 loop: CASSFTGHTNYGYTF. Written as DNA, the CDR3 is TGTGCCAGCAGCTTTACGGGACACACTAACTATGGCTACACCTTC.